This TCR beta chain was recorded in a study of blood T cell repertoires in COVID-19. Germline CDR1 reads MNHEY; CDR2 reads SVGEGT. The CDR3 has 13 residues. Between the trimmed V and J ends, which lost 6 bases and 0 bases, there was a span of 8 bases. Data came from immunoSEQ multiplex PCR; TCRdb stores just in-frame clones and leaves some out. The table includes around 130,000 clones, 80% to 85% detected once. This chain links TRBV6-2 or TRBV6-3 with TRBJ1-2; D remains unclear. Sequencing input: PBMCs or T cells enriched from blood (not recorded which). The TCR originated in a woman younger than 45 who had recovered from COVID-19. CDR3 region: CASSGPPNYGYTF. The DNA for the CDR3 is TGTGCCAGCAGCGGGCCTCCTAACTATGGCTACACCTTC.